This T cell receptor (beta chain) was captured in a study of cytomegalovirus exposure and HLA in healthy donors. About the study: Earlier, roughly 120 million unique TCR beta sequences were recovered from 170 million or so T cells by an analysis. Regarding the study as a whole: Presence/absence analysis assumed near-uniform sequencing depth across donors. Prior analysis indicated that the majority of TCR beta V segments exhibited productivity approximately 87% or approximately 30% of the time.

Remarks on this clone: The antigen is unknown.

CMV serostatus was not recorded for this donor. The PCR had 60 Vbeta and 13 Jbeta primers. Assay used: immunoSEQ multiplex PCR; TCRdb lists only in-frame clones, some missing. This sample has 200,000 to 250,000 clones; over 65% occur once, and the top ten carry over 1%. Sequencing used PBMCs. This clonotype was obtained from a human donor in good health.

CDR3 coding DNA: TGTGCCAGCTCATCCGGGACAGGGTCCGGATCGCAGTATTTT. It specifies CASSSGTGSGSQYF. The chain couples TRBV18 to TRBJ2-3; 9 positions match TRBD1. CDR1 is KGHSH, CDR2 LQKENI, per germline. V dropped 5 bases and J dropped 10; count of bases not matched to a gene: 10. CDR3 size: 14 residues.